This passage covers 25 T cell receptor beta chains from one sample sequenced in a study of CD8+ T cells in alopecia areata (dated by TCRdb to 2017 to 2018). Receptor libraries were prepared by the immunoSEQ multiplex PCR assay. To provide template for TCR sequencing, every sample had RNA extracted and reverse transcribed into cDNA. TCRdb took this table from immuneACCESS and kept in-frame rearrangements with V and J called. Such tables lack part of the clones; where checked against another copy, unresolved V genes explain under half of the gap, and the rest is unexplained. The table puts roughly 120,000 clones in this sample, none counted just once. The ten largest account for 20% of the sample. Sequenced sample: lesional skin. The receptor source for this set is a C3H/HeJ mouse with alopecia areata. The mouse line in question has MHC haplotype H2-k.

A remark on this clone: All gene names here are mouse names. The sequence runs out 4 residues before the end of the CDR3; the remainder is reconstructed from the germline J gene. The chain recombines TRBV19 with TRBJ2-7; 10 nucleotides align to TRBD2. This CDR3 has 14 residues. The germline V gene has CDR1 FNHDT and CDR2 SITEND (reference sequence). The sequenced CDR3 bases are TGTGCCAGCAGTGGTCGGACTGGGGGTTAT. Residues: CASSGRTGGY. The entire CDR3 protein is CASSGRTGGYEQYF.

This clone was counted only a few times. Germline and genes: mouse. The sequenced CDR3 bases are TGTGCCAGCAGTTTCCTGGGGGACTCCTAT. This translates into CASSFLGDSY. Given in full, the CDR3 is CASSFLGDSYEQYF. This chain connects TRBV14 to TRBJ2-7; 7 bases fit TRBD2. The read gets to within 4 residues of the CDR3 end, and the germline J gene fills in the rest. CDR1 and CDR2 from the germline V gene are SGHDT and FRDEAV. V gave up 1 base and J gave up 0 bases; unmatched junction bases: 1. The CDR3 covers 14 residues. Complete variable domain (other parts from reference TRBV14 and TRBJ2-7): EAGVTQSPRYAVLQEGQAVSFWCDPISGHDTLYWYQQPRDQGPQLLVYFRDEAVIDNSQLPSDRFSAVRPKGTNSTLKIQSAKQGDTATYLCASSFLGDSYEQYFGPGTRLTVL.

Only a few counts were recorded for this clone. Gene names are mouse gene names. With the read ending 4 residues before the CDR3 end, the germline J gene is used to fill in that end. The chain employs TRBV13-3 and TRBJ1-4, with D possibly matching TRBD1 (5 bases). Germline values: CDR1 NNHDY, CDR2 SYVADS. CDR3 length equals 15 residues. The CDR3 sequence: CASSDRQGVLERLFF. The CDR3 bases that were read are TGTGCCAGCAGTGATCGGCAGGGAGTGCTCGAA.

This clone was seen a handful of times. The protein listed by TCRdb differs at residue 12 from the translated DNA, so the DNA translation is shown. Genes and germline are mouse. From the germline J gene comes the end of the CDR3, since the read stops 3 residues before it. The chain employs TRBV19 and TRBJ1-6; the match to TRBD1 covers 9 bases. TRBJ1-6 is flagged as an ORF with uncertain function. The ends lost 5 bases at V and 5 bases at J; junction bases unmatched: 5. CDR1 and CDR2 (germline): FNHDT, SITEND (reference sequence). The CDR3 runs to 15 residues. Partial CDR3 DNA: TGTGCCAGCAGACAGGGGGCGCGGGATAATTCGCCC. This codes for CASRQGARDNSP. The full CDR3 protein is CASRQGARDNSPLYF.

This clone showed up just a few times. Gene names and germline match the mouse. The CDR3 end lies 4 residues beyond the end of the read and is filled in from the germline J gene. The chain carries TRBV5 and TRBJ2-1; the D gene is possibly TRBD2 (5 bases). This CDR3 is built from 13 residues. Germline V gene data show CDR1 as LGHNA and CDR2 as YNLKQL (reference sequence). The DNA read from the CDR3 is TGTGCCAGCAGCCAAGCCCTGGGAGCT. Residues: CASSQALGA. The CDR3 reads in full as CASSQALGAEQFF.

On this clone itself: Germline and genes here are mouse. The read comes to an end 4 residues before the CDR3 does, leaving the germline J gene to fill in the end. This chain joins TRBV13-1 and TRBJ2-5; TRBD2 matches at 8 bases. The CDR3 has 14 residues. Per germline, CDR1 NSHNY and CDR2 SYGAGN. The CDR3 reads CASSDVGGGDTQYF. The covered CDR3 bases are TGTGCCAGCAGTGATGTGGGGGGGGGAGAC.

Notes on this clone: The genes and germline here are from mouse. The sequenced part of the CDR3 DNA is TGTGCCAGCAGCCAAGAAGGCTGGGGGGGCTATGCT. Translated: CASSQEGWGGYA. The full CDR3 protein is CASSQEGWGGYAEQFF. The chain uses TRBV5 and TRBJ2-1; 9 bases are shared with TRBD2. Sequencing ends 4 residues short of the CDR3 end; the germline J gene provides the rest. Trimming removed 0 bases from V and 3 bases from J; junction bases left unmatched: 3. CDR1 LGHNA and CDR2 YNLKQL come from the germline V gene (reference sequence). The CDR3 extends over 16 amino acids.

As regards this clone: Gene names follow the mouse nomenclature. The read finishes 4 residues shy of the CDR3 end, and the germline J gene is used to complete it. The genes are TRBV13-2 and TRBJ2-1; TRBD2 matches at 8 bases. Germline trimming cut 5 bases from V and 6 bases from J; bases unmatched to any gene: 7. The germline gives CDR1 NNHNN, CDR2 SYGAGS (reference sequence). The CDR3 is 14 residues long. The CDR3 protein is CASGGRGGPAEQFF. The DNA read from the CDR3 is TGTGCCAGCGGGGGACGGGGGGGGCCTGCT.

This clone has only a few counts. Any gene name here is a mouse gene name. The part of the CDR3 DNA that was read is TGTGCCAGCAGGACTGGGGGGGCCAGTCAAAAC. Its protein is CASRTGGASQN. The full CDR3 protein is CASRTGGASQNTLYF. The chain uses TRBV13-3 and TRBJ2-4; 12 bases fit TRBD2. The read is 4 residues too short to cover the CDR3 end, so that end is filled in from the germline J gene. Trimming took 5 bases from V and 0 from J; bases not matched to a gene: 1. Germline CDR1 is NNHDY and CDR2 is SYVADS. The CDR3 has 15 residues. Together with reference TRBV13-3 and TRBJ2-4, the CDR3 gives the full variable domain: EAAVTQSPRSKVAVTGGKVTLSCHQTNNHDYMYWYRQDTGHGLRLIHYSYVADSTEKGDIPDGYKASRPSQENFSLILELASLSQTAVYFCASRTGGASQNTLYFGAGTRLSVL.

This clone turned up a few times. Gene names follow the mouse nomenclature. The CDR3 end is not reached by the read, which stops 4 residues before it; the germline J gene fills it in. The chain joins TRBV1 to TRBJ1-1; 7 bases line up with TRBD1. The CDR3 consists of 17 residues. V lost 1 base to trimming and J lost 0 bases; unmatched junction nucleotides: 8. Germline CDR1 NSQYPW, CDR2 LRSPGD (reference sequence). CDR3: CTCSAALRDSANTEVFF. CDR3 DNA, as far as it was read: TGCACCTGCAGTGCAGCCCTCCGGGACAGCGCAAACACA.

A note on this clone: Mouse germline and gene names are used. The CDR3 goes on 4 residues after the read ends, and that part is filled in from the germline J gene. The chain employs TRBV13-3 and TRBJ2-3; 8 bases line up with TRBD1. The V gene's germline CDR1 is NNHDY and CDR2 SYVADS. The V segment lost 1 base and the J segment 1 base; nucleotides outside the gene matches: 5. The CDR3 spans 16 residues. The CDR3 sequence is CASSDNQGAGAETLYF. The CDR3 bases that were read are TGTGCCAGCAGTGATAATCAGGGGGCGGGTGCAGAA.

A few counts support this clone. Gene names follow the mouse nomenclature. Sequencing ends 4 residues short of the CDR3 end; the germline J gene provides the rest. The V gene is TRBV29, the J gene TRBJ2-5; 7 positions agree with TRBD2. CDR1 and CDR2 from the germline V gene are MSHET and SYDVDS. J lost 2 bases, V lost 4 bases, and 6 bases had no gene match. This CDR3 is 15 amino acids long. This chain's CDR3 is CASSSGGGSQDTQYF. The CDR3 DNA, read in part, is TGTGCTAGCAGTTCTGGTGGGGGGTCCCAAGAC.

This clone was found a few times. The gene names here belong to mouse. The read ends 4 residues shy of where the CDR3 ends; the end is completed using the germline J gene. V usage is TRBV13-1 and J usage is TRBJ1-1; possible D gene TRBD1, 6 bases. The germline gives CDR1 NSHNY, CDR2 SYGAGN. The CDR3 totals 11 residues. The CDR3 loop is CASSGQTEVFF. CDR3 DNA, as far as it was read: TGTGCCAGCAGCGGACAGACA.

This clone was observed a few times. Any gene name here is a mouse gene name. The sequence runs out 4 residues before the end of the CDR3; the remainder is reconstructed from the germline J gene. The chain has TRBV31 and TRBJ2-1; 9 bases match TRBD2. J gave up 1 base and V 0 bases, and 4 bases lay outside the gene matches. The germline CDR1 and CDR2 sequences are GKSSPN and SITVG. The CDR3 totals 16 residues. CDR3 in amino acids: CAWSLPDWGNYAEQFF. The DNA read from the CDR3 is TGTGCCTGGAGTCTCCCCGACTGGGGGAACTATGCT.

This clone was seen at least ten times. Gene and germline names: mouse. The read terminates 4 residues before the CDR3 end, so the remaining end is supplied by the germline J gene. V gene TRBV13-3 combines with J gene TRBJ2-7; 11 bases agree with TRBD2. Germline V lookup: CDR1 NNHDY, CDR2 SYVADS. The CDR3 contains 16 residues. V lost 2 bases, J lost 0 bases, and 4 bases stayed unmatched. CDR3 DNA (partial): TGTGCCAGCAGTGAGGGGGACTGGGGGAGCTCCTAT. It is translated as CASSEGDWGSSY. The complete CDR3 reads CASSEGDWGSSYEQYF.

This clone was found a few times. Mouse gene names and germline throughout. Read data end 4 residues before the CDR3 end; the end is taken from the germline J gene. This chain uses TRBV13-3 with TRBJ2-3; D is possibly TRBD2 (6 bases). V lost 6 bases and J lost 0, with 14 bases in between. CDR3 length equals 15 residues. CDR1 and CDR2 from the germline V gene are NNHDY and SYVADS. The CDR3 loop reads CASKWDFSSAETLYF. Partial CDR3 DNA: TGTGCCAGCAAATGGGACTTTTCTAGTGCAGAA.

This clone was observed at least ten times. Gene and germline names: mouse. The read comes to an end 4 residues before the CDR3 does, leaving the germline J gene to fill in the end. The chain carries TRBV13-3 and TRBJ2-2; D perhaps matches TRBD1 (5 bases). The CDR3 runs 15 residues. V lost 0 bases to trimming and J lost 1 base, with 7 bases between them. The germline V gene encodes CDR1 NNHDY and CDR2 SYVADS. The part of the CDR3 DNA that was read is TGTGCCAGCAGTGATGCTGACAGAAACACCGGG. This translates into CASSDADRNTG. The complete CDR3 protein is CASSDADRNTGQLYF.

This clone was seen many times. Germline and genes here are mouse. The read comes to an end 4 residues before the CDR3 does, leaving the germline J gene to fill in the end. V gene TRBV13-3 combines with J gene TRBJ2-1; D possibly corresponds to TRBD2 (6 bases). Germline CDR1 reads NNHDY; CDR2 reads SYVADS. The CDR3 is 14 residues long. V gave up 5 bases and J gave up 0 bases, with 9 bases separating them. The sequenced CDR3 bases are TGTGCCAGCAGCTCTGGGGATAACTATGCT. This encodes CASSSGDNYA. From start to end, the CDR3 is CASSSGDNYAEQFF.

This clone was seen a handful of times. Gene names and germline refer to mouse. The CDR3 is cut off 4 residues early in the read; its end comes from the germline J gene. V gene TRBV13-1 combines with J gene TRBJ1-1; TRBD1 might be the D (6 bases). Germline V gene sequence: CDR1 NSHNY, CDR2 SYGAGN. This CDR3 has 12 amino acids. The CDR3 is CASSEKTGEVFF. The covered CDR3 bases are TGTGCCAGCAGTGAGAAGACAGGA.

As for this clone: There is a difference at residue 12 between the TCRdb protein and the DNA translation, so the protein given here was translated from the DNA. Gene names follow the mouse nomenclature. The CDR3 end is not reached by the read, which stops 3 residues before it; the germline J gene fills it in. The chain carries TRBV13-1 and TRBJ1-6; 7 positions match TRBD1. TRBJ1-6 has ORF status, its function being uncertain. The V gene's germline CDR1 is NSHNY and CDR2 SYGAGN. J gave up 3 bases and V 3 bases, and 3 bases lay outside the gene matches. The CDR3 is 15 residues long. The CDR3 bases that were read are TGTGCCAGCAGTGGGCAGGGGGGCTATAATTCGCCC. Amino acids: CASSGQGGYNSP. The whole CDR3 is CASSGQGGYNSPLYF.

This clone came up many times. Genes and germline come from the mouse. The DNA ends 4 residues before the CDR3 does, and the rest of the CDR3 is filled in from the germline J gene. This chain connects TRBV13-2 to TRBJ1-4; D is unresolved. Trimming shortened V by 0 bases and J by 4 bases, and 4 bases separated the two germline ends. The CDR3 is 13 amino acids. Germline values: CDR1 NNHNN, CDR2 SYGAGS (reference sequence). CDR3 amino acids: CASGDDNNERLFF. CDR3 DNA (partial): TGTGCCAGCGGTGATGACAACAACGAA.

This clone was found a few times. Gene names refer to mouse genes. The CDR3 end lies 4 residues beyond the end of the read and is filled in from the germline J gene. The chain links TRBV1 to TRBJ1-2; a weak D match, TRBD1 (6 bases). There are 16 residues in the CDR3. The germline gives CDR1 NSQYPW, CDR2 LRSPGD (reference sequence). The ends were cut back, 0 bases at V and 1 base at J, with 12 bases in the middle. CDR3 residues: CTCSADSRGQNSDYTF. The CDR3 bases that were read are TGCACCTGCAGTGCAGATTCCCGGGGACAAAACTCC.

This clone was observed a few times. Gene names denote mouse genes. The read ends 4 residues early relative to the CDR3; the germline J gene fills the gap. The gene calls are TRBV13-2 and TRBJ1-1; perhaps TRBD1 as D (6 bases). V was trimmed by 3 bases and J by 4 bases, leaving 10 bases between them. Per the germline V gene, CDR1 is NNHNN and CDR2 is SYGAGS (reference sequence). The CDR3 is 13 residues long. The CDR3 protein is CASGGGQITEVFF. The part of the CDR3 DNA that was read is TGTGCCAGCGGTGGCGGACAGATCACA.

This clone was seen only a few times. Gene labels here are mouse ones. The read comes to an end 4 residues before the CDR3 does, leaving the germline J gene to fill in the end. The V call is TRBV13-3, the J call TRBJ1-2, with 9 bases aligning to TRBD1. This CDR3 contains 16 residues. CDR1 and CDR2 from the germline V gene are NNHDY and SYVADS. The V segment lost 3 bases and the J segment 0 bases; nucleotides outside the gene matches: 6. The chain's CDR3 is CASSAPWDRANSDYTF. The sequenced CDR3 bases are TGTGCCAGCAGTGCACCCTGGGACAGGGCAAACTCC.

As for this clone: Here the gene names and germline are mouse. The observed sequence ends 4 residues before the CDR3 terminus, with the missing tail filled in from the germline J gene. The chain links TRBV1 to TRBJ2-1; TRBD2 matches 9 bases. Germline CDR1 NSQYPW, CDR2 LRSPGD (reference sequence). The trim removed 0 bases at V and 4 bases at J, leaving 7 bases unmatched. This CDR3 contains 17 residues. CDR3 DNA, as far as it was read: TGCACCTGCAGTGCAGATAGGGGACTGGGAGAGTATGCT. As protein: CTCSADRGLGEYA. The CDR3 in its entirety is CTCSADRGLGEYAEQFF. The full variable domain, its missing parts supplied by reference TRBV1 and TRBJ2-1, is VTLLEQNPRWRLVPRGQAVNLRCILKNSQYPWMSWYQQDLQKQLQWLFTLRSPGDKEVKSLPGADYLATRVTDTELRLQVANMSQGRTLYCTCSADRGLGEYAEQFFGPGTRLTVL.